The 25 T cell receptor beta chains reported below all come from one sample, sequenced in a study of blood T cell repertoires in COVID-19. Only in-frame clones appear in the TCRdb table, and some are missing; sequencing was by immunoSEQ multiplex PCR. The table lists 180,000 or so clones, about 91% of them singletons. Sequencing was carried out using PBMCs or T cells enriched from blood (not recorded which). The source is a woman aged 18 to 35 who had recovered from COVID-19.

This clone was recorded a few times. This sequence joins TRBV6-6 and TRBJ1-4; perhaps TRBD1 as D (6 bases). Trimming pared 5 bases from V and 0 bases from J, leaving 19 bases between. CDR1 is MNHNY and CDR2 is SVGAGI in the germline V gene (reference sequence). CDR3 size: 18 residues. The CDR3 coding sequence is TGTGCCAGCAGTCTCTGGACAGCCGGACCTGCAACTAATGAAAAACTGTTTTTT. It yields the protein CASSLWTAGPATNEKLFF.

The chain joins TRBV7-9 to TRBJ1-2; 8 bases agree with TRBD1. The CDR3 is made up of 16 amino acids. Germline V gene sequence: CDR1 SEHNR, CDR2 FQNEAQ (reference sequence). The ends lost 5 bases at V and 0 bases at J; junction bases unmatched: 8. In DNA, the CDR3 is TGTGCCAGCAGCCCAGACAGGGGATCGTCTAACTATGGCTACACCTTC. It specifies CASSPDRGSSNYGYTF. Full variable domain (remainder filled in from reference TRBV7-9 and TRBJ1-2): DTGVSQNPRHKITKRGQNVTFRCDPISEHNRLYWYRQTLGQGPEFLTYFQNEAQLEKSRLLSDRFSAERPKGSFSTLEIQRTEQGDSAMYLCASSPDRGSSNYGYTFGSGTRLTVV.

The chain links TRBV5-1 to TRBJ2-1; unclear D gene. There are 15 residues in the CDR3. Germline V gives CDR1 SGHRS, CDR2 YFSETQ. The V gene lost 4 bases and the J gene lost 0 bases, with 11 bases spanning the gap. CDR3 DNA sequence: TGCGCCAGCAGCAGAGAAGCTGTCTCCTACAATGAGCAGTTCTTC. Translated: CASSREAVSYNEQFF.

The V and J genes are TRBV24-1 and TRBJ2-3; TRBD1 matches 8 bases. There are 15 residues in the CDR3. With V trimmed by 4 bases and J by 4 bases, 6 bases remained unmatched. CDR1 is KGHDR, CDR2 SFDVKD, per germline. The CDR3, as DNA: TGTGCCACCAGTGACCCGGGACAGGAGCCAGATACGCAGTATTTT. This translates into CATSDPGQEPDTQYF.

The rearrangement uses TRBV7-3 and TRBJ2-5, with D maybe TRBD2 (6 bases). Germline V gene data show CDR1 as SGHTA and CDR2 as FQGTGA. This CDR3 spans 12 amino acids. Between the trimmed V and J ends, which lost 5 bases and 9 bases, there was a span of 13 bases. CDR3 nucleotides: TGTGCCAGCAGCCCCGGAGGGGCGCCCCAGTACTTC. This gives the protein CASSPGGAPQYF.

This chain connects TRBV7-9 to TRBJ2-5; D ambiguous. The germline V and J ends were trimmed by 2 bases and 0 bases, with 10 bases remaining between them. This CDR3 contains 15 residues. Germline loops: CDR1 SEHNR, CDR2 FQNEAQ (reference sequence). CDR3 sequence: CASSLISQNQETQYF. The CDR3 DNA follows: TGTGCCAGCAGCTTAATTAGCCAGAACCAAGAGACCCAGTACTTC.

The rearrangement uses TRBV6-5 and TRBJ1-6; tentative D call: TRBD1 (6 bases). V lost 2 bases and J 8 bases, leaving 10 bases between the germline ends. Germline-derived CDR1 and CDR2 are MNHEY and SVGAGI. The CDR3 loop spans 14 amino acids. The DNA of the CDR3 is TGTGCCAGCAGTTACCACAGGGTGGATTCACCCCTCCACTTT. It translates to CASSYHRVDSPLHF.

This clone was detected only once. The V call is TRBV2, the J call TRBJ2-7; 9 nucleotides match TRBD1. The CDR3 spans 14 residues. The V gene's germline CDR1 is SNHLY and CDR2 FYNNEI. The V and J ends lost 7 bases and 2 bases, in that order; junction bases with no gene match: 6. The CDR3 DNA reads TGTGCCAGCACTCCGGGACAGGGAACCTACGAGCAGTACTTC. It specifies CASTPGQGTYEQYF.

The chain joins TRBV6-1 to TRBJ2-3; 10 bases are shared with TRBD2. Germline CDR1 MNHNS, CDR2 SASEGT. V lost 1 base, J lost 6 bases, and 10 bases stayed unmatched. The CDR3 sequence is 17 residues long. The CDR3 protein is CASSEDLRASGSDTQYF. The CDR3 nucleotides are TGTGCCAGCAGTGAAGATTTGCGGGCTAGCGGGAGCGATACGCAGTATTTT.

The chain recombines TRBV5-6 with TRBJ2-3, with 7 bases matching TRBD2. J was trimmed by 5 bases and V by 5 bases; bases with no gene match: 5. In germline, CDR1 is SGHDT, CDR2 YYEEEE. The CDR3 runs 13 residues. CDR3 nucleotides: TGTGCCAGCAGGGGGACTAACTTAGATACGCAGTATTTT. Amino acids: CASRGTNLDTQYF.

The chain uses TRBV30 and TRBJ1-6; D uncertain. V was pared by 4 bases and J by 0 bases, with 16 bases between. Germline loops: CDR1 GTSNPN, CDR2 SVGIG (reference sequence). The CDR3 covers 17 residues. CDR3: CAWTQLAGSSYNSPLHF. The CDR3 DNA reads as TGTGCCTGGACTCAACTCGCCGGGAGCTCCTATAATTCACCCCTCCACTTT.

The chain uses TRBV2 and TRBJ2-7, with 7 nucleotides matching TRBD2. Germline lookup yields CDR1 SNHLY and CDR2 FYNNEI. V lost 6 bases and J lost 3; bases outside the gene matches: 5. CDR3 size: 13 residues. CDR3 amino acids: CASRISSGYEQYF. The DNA for the CDR3 is TGTGCCAGCAGGATATCTAGCGGCTACGAGCAGTACTTC.

This chain uses TRBV12-3 or TRBV12-4 with TRBJ1-4, with unresolved D. The CDR3 runs to 12 residues. Trimming took 5 bases from V and 11 from J, leaving 12 bases between them. CDR3: CASSPRGVKLFF. DNA of the CDR3: TGTGCCAGCAGTCCCCGCGGGGTGAAACTGTTTTTT.

This chain connects TRBV5-1 to TRBJ2-2; 9 positions match TRBD1. V lost 5 bases to trimming and J lost 8 bases; unmatched junction nucleotides: 13. Germline loops: CDR1 SGHRS, CDR2 YFSETQ. The CDR3 spans 16 residues. CDR3 in amino acids: CASSLPGQGMVGELFF. The CDR3 nucleotides are TGCGCCAGCAGTCTCCCGGGACAGGGAATGGTGGGGGAGCTGTTTTTT.

The chain recombines TRBV5-1 with TRBJ2-7, with TRBD1 matching 9 bases. V lost 4 bases, J lost 6 bases, and 5 bases stayed unmatched. The CDR3 has 13 residues. The germline CDR1 and CDR2 sequences are SGHRS and YFSETQ. The CDR3 DNA reads TGCGCCAGCAGCGCGGGACAGGGCGGCGAGCAGTACTTC. Its protein product is CASSAGQGGEQYF.

This chain joins TRBV28 and TRBJ1-3; 10 bases match TRBD1. Germline V gives CDR1 MDHEN, CDR2 SYDVKM. This CDR3 contains 18 residues. V trimming: 5 bases; J trimming: 2 bases; junction bases outside the gene matches: 12. CDR3 sequence (DNA): TGTGCCAGCAGTACCCGGGACAGGGGCGTCCCTCCTGGAAACACCATATATTTT. Its translation: CASSTRDRGVPPGNTIYF.

The gene calls are TRBV28 and TRBJ2-5, with TRBD2 identical over 8 bases. This CDR3 contains 16 residues. Per germline, CDR1 MDHEN and CDR2 SYDVKM. V lost 3 bases to trimming and J lost 3 bases; unmatched junction nucleotides: 9. In DNA, the CDR3 is TGTGCCAGCAGTTTCGGCGCGGGAGGCCTCAAAGAGACCCAGTACTTC. Translation: CASSFGAGGLKETQYF.

Of note for this clone: The same CDR3 is also encoded by other DNA sequences in this sample. The chain links TRBV28 to TRBJ2-1; 7 bases match TRBD1. After removal of 3 bases from V and 0 bases from J, the junction contained 2 bases not matched to a gene. Germline loops: CDR1 MDHEN, CDR2 SYDVKM. The CDR3 is made up of 15 amino acids. Here the CDR3 DNA reads TGTGCCAGCAGTTTCCCAGGGGGCTCCTACAATGAGCAGTTCTTC. It translates to CASSFPGGSYNEQFF.

The rearrangement uses TRBV6-5 and TRBJ1-2, with TRBD1 identical over 10 bases. The CDR3 spans 16 residues. CDR1 is MNHEY and CDR2 is SVGAGI in the germline V gene. V was pared by 4 bases and J by 7 bases, with 12 bases of the junction left unmatched. CDR3 bases: TGTGCCAGCAGTTTCCGGGACAGGGGCCCTTCGGGTGGCTACACCTTC. It encodes CASSFRDRGPSGGYTF.

CDR3 sequence: CASSLNRGPYEQYF. In DNA form, the CDR3 reads TGTGCCAGCAGCTTAAACAGGGGGCCCTACGAGCAGTACTTC. V is TRBV7-8 and J is TRBJ2-7, with TRBD1 matching 9 bases. V shed 2 bases and J 2 bases; nucleotides not matched to a gene: 1. Per germline, CDR1 SGHVS and CDR2 FQNEAQ. CDR3 length: 14 amino acids.

This clone came up a few times. The genes are TRBV19 and TRBJ1-1, with TRBD1 matching 7 bases. V trimming: 5 bases; J trimming: 7 bases; junction bases outside the gene matches: 7. Germline V CDR1 and CDR2: LNHDA, SQIVND (reference sequence). This CDR3 has 13 residues. Written as DNA, the CDR3 is TGTGCCAGTAGTCCACAGGGGATTGGTGAAGCTTTCTTT. Amino acid sequence: CASSPQGIGEAFF.

The V and J genes are TRBV5-5 and TRBJ2-1, with TRBD1 matching 8 bases. This CDR3 comprises 14 residues. Unmatched junction bases numbered 8, after V lost 0 bases and J lost 12 bases. Germline V gene lookup returns CDR1 SGHKS and CDR2 YYEKEE (reference sequence). The CDR3 sequence: CASSLADRAMRQFF. The CDR3, as DNA: TGTGCCAGCAGCTTGGCGGACAGGGCAATGAGGCAGTTCTTC.

This chain joins TRBV27 and TRBJ2-3, with D possibly TRBD2 on 6 matching bases. Germline V gives CDR1 MNHEY, CDR2 SMNVEV (reference sequence). This CDR3 is 13 amino acids long. With 2 bases removed from V and 14 bases from J, the gap between germline ends came to 17 bases. The CDR3 nucleotides read TGTGCCAGCAGTTTAGATCTTGGGGGAGGCCCGTATTTT. Protein product: CASSLDLGGGPYF.

V and J are TRBV6-4 and TRBJ2-3, with 7 bases that match TRBD2. Trimming removed 0 bases from V and 0 bases from J; junction bases left unmatched: 3. Per the germline V gene, CDR1 is MRHNA and CDR2 is SNTAGT. This CDR3 contains 16 residues. CDR3 DNA sequence: TGTGCCAGCAGTGACTCCGCGGGAGCCAGCACAGATACGCAGTATTTT. Protein: CASSDSAGASTDTQYF.

The V gene is TRBV27, the J gene TRBJ2-1, with 13 bases matching TRBD2. From germline, CDR1 is MNHEY and CDR2 SMNVEV (reference sequence). The CDR3 consists of 16 residues. V trimming: 4 bases; J trimming: 7 bases; junction bases outside the gene matches: 7. CDR3 amino acids: CASSSSTSGRNNEQFF. CDR3 DNA sequence: TGTGCCAGCAGTTCCTCGACTAGCGGGAGGAATAATGAGCAGTTCTTC.